Below, 21 T cell receptor beta chains from the same sample are listed, as sequenced in a study of shared clonotypes between healthy human individuals. Repertoires were generated with immunoSEQ multiplex PCR, while TCRdb's copy carries only in-frame clones and drops some. Of about 490,000 clones in the sample, 65% to 80% were seen once. Sequenced sample: PBMCs. These receptor sequences come from a woman aged 40 to 50 in good health. Some clones in this sample may be carry-over from other donors' samples.

The J gene is TRBJ2-1, the V gene TRBV9; a possible D gene is TRBD2 (6 bases). Trimming removed 0 bases at V and 0 bases at J, with 10 bases between. The germline V gene has CDR1 SGDLS and CDR2 YYNGEE. This CDR3 contains 16 residues. The CDR3 DNA follows: TGTGCCAGCAGCGTAGCCGGGGGATACTCCTACAATGAGCAGTTCTTC. Protein: CASSVAGGYSYNEQFF.

The CDR3 DNA sequence: TGTGCCAGCAGTTACGGGGGGGTTCCCAATCAGCCCCAGCATTTT. Its translation: CASSYGGVPNQPQHF. This rearrangement joins TRBV6-6 to TRBJ1-5, with D possibly TRBD1 on 5 matching bases. This CDR3 comprises 15 residues. The germline V gene has CDR1 MNHNY and CDR2 SVGAGI (reference sequence). V was pared by 2 bases and J by 3 bases, with 11 bases between.

The chain is built from TRBV9 and TRBJ2-1, with D perhaps matching TRBD2 (5 bases). This CDR3 region has 14 residues. Germline V gene lookup returns CDR1 SGDLS and CDR2 YYNGEE. Between the trimmed V and J ends, which lost 3 bases and 7 bases, there was a span of 14 bases. CDR3 nucleotide sequence: TGTGCCAGCAGCGGGAGGCTCCTAGGAAATGAGCAGTTCTTC. Its translation is CASSGRLLGNEQFF. Filled out from reference TRBV9 and TRBJ2-1, the complete variable domain reads DSGVTQTPKHLITATGQRVTLRCSPRSGDLSVYWYQQSLDQGLQFLIQYYNGEERAKGNILERFSAQQFPDLHSELNLSSLELGDSALYFCASSGRLLGNEQFFGPGTRLTVL.

This clone was seen ten or more times. The genes are TRBV27 and TRBJ2-2; 16 nucleotides match TRBD2. The CDR3 runs 15 residues. V gave up 10 bases and J gave up 5 bases; unmatched junction bases: 4. Per germline, CDR1 MNHEY and CDR2 SMNVEV (reference sequence). CDR3 nucleotide sequence: TGTGCCACCAAGGGACTAGCGGGAGGGACCGGGGAGCTGTTTTTT. Its protein is CATKGLAGGTGELFF.

The chain has TRBV2 and TRBJ2-7, with D possibly matching TRBD1 (6 bases). Trimming left V 5 bases short and J 6 bases short, with 11 bases between. CDR1 and CDR2 from the germline V gene are SNHLY and FYNNEI. This CDR3 is built from 12 residues. In DNA form, the CDR3 reads TGTGCCAGCAGTACAGGGAGTGTCGAGCAGTACTTC. Its protein product is CASSTGSVEQYF.

The J gene is TRBJ2-5, the V gene TRBV9, with D tentatively TRBD1 or TRBD2 (5 bases each). This CDR3 spans 14 amino acids. Germline CDR1 is SGDLS and CDR2 is YYNGEE. Trimming pared 6 bases from V and 1 base from J, leaving 13 bases between. CDR3 sequence (DNA): TGTGCCAGCAACCGGGGCACCTCCCAAGAGACCCAGTACTTC. Its translation is CASNRGTSQETQYF.

This chain links TRBV18 with TRBJ2-7; 9 bases align to TRBD2. This CDR3 contains 13 residues. With V trimmed by 8 bases and J by 4 bases, 6 bases remained unmatched. Germline V gives CDR1 KGHSH, CDR2 LQKENI. This CDR3 is CASKSTSGYEQYF. As DNA, the CDR3 is TGTGCCAGCAAATCGACTAGCGGATACGAGCAGTACTTC.

This clone was counted once. This chain links TRBV10-3 with TRBJ2-5; D may be TRBD1 (6 bases). The CDR3 extends over 13 amino acids. Germline values: CDR1 ENHRY, CDR2 SYGVKD. Trimming left V 6 bases short and J 4 bases short, with 12 bases between. The CDR3 DNA sequence: TGTGCCATCAGCCGACAGGCCCGAGAGACCCAGTACTTC. Protein product: CAISRQARETQYF.

This clone showed up just once. The chain uses TRBV10-3 and TRBJ2-5; 8 bases are a match to TRBD2. The CDR3 consists of 16 residues. V trimming: 2 bases; J trimming: 4 bases; junction bases outside the gene matches: 9. Looked up from germline, CDR1 is ENHRY and CDR2 is SYGVKD. DNA of the CDR3: TGTGCCATCAGTGAGGCCGCCCGGCTAGCGGGAGAGACCCAGTACTTC. This codes for CAISEAARLAGETQYF.

The sample holds one count of this clone. The chain employs TRBV7-2 and TRBJ2-7; 11 nucleotides align to TRBD1. Per germline, CDR1 SGHTA and CDR2 FQGNSA. J gave up 4 bases and V 5 bases, and 7 bases lay outside the gene matches. The CDR3 consists of 15 residues. Written as DNA, the CDR3 is TGTGCCAGCAGCCCAGGGACAGGGGGTGGGTACGAGCAGTACTTC. It specifies CASSPGTGGGYEQYF.

Only one count was recorded for this clone. The V gene is TRBV7-3, the J gene TRBJ2-4, with 8 nucleotides matching TRBD1. Germline CDR1 is SGHTA and CDR2 is FQGTGA. This CDR3 spans 17 amino acids. V lost 4 bases, J lost 0 bases, and 8 bases stayed unmatched. The CDR3 region is CASSSHRGYLAKNIQYF. CDR3 DNA: TGTGCCAGCAGCTCCCACAGGGGGTACCTAGCCAAAAACATTCAGTACTTC.

The rearrangement links TRBV6-5 to TRBJ2-7; TRBD2 aligns across 15 bases. Losses at the gene ends were 6 bases for V and 6 bases for J; bases not matched to a gene: 3. Germline CDR1 MNHEY, CDR2 SVGAGI. The CDR3 runs to 14 residues. The CDR3 here is CASRRGLAGGEQYF. CDR3 coding DNA: TGTGCCAGCAGACGGGGACTAGCGGGAGGCGAGCAGTACTTC.

The chain couples TRBV25-1 to TRBJ2-1, with 10 bases lining up with TRBD2. The ends lost 2 bases at V and 7 bases at J; junction bases unmatched: 5. This CDR3 has 15 residues. From germline, CDR1 is MGHDK and CDR2 SYGVNS. CDR3 DNA: TGTGCCAGCAGTGAACCGGGACTAGCGAGAAATGAGCAGTTCTTC. Translation: CASSEPGLARNEQFF.

The V gene is TRBV19, the J gene TRBJ1-2; tentatively, D is TRBD1 (6 bases). V was clipped by 10 bases and J by 2 bases, with 17 bases between them. CDR1 and CDR2 from the germline V gene are LNHDA and SQIVND (reference sequence). The CDR3 length is 14 residues. The CDR3, as DNA: TGTGCCACCTCTCGGGGGCAGTTCAACTATGGCTACACCTTC. This gives the protein CATSRGQFNYGYTF.

This clone appeared once. The chain recombines TRBV5-1 with TRBJ2-1, with 10 bases identical to TRBD2. V dropped 1 base and J dropped 6; count of bases not matched to a gene: 4. The CDR3 is 15 residues long. CDR1 and CDR2 from the germline V gene are SGHRS and YFSETQ. The CDR3 loop is CASSLSGRAPNEQFF. CDR3 bases: TGCGCCAGCAGCTTGAGCGGGAGGGCCCCCAATGAGCAGTTCTTC.

In its sample, this clone was seen a few times. This may be a read error: a much more frequent sequence differs by one nucleotide. The chain is built from TRBV18 and TRBJ2-7; 9 positions match TRBD1. CDR3 length: 13 residues. The germline V gene has CDR1 KGHSH and CDR2 LQKENI. V lost 5 bases to trimming and J lost 6 bases; unmatched junction nucleotides: 5. CDR3 amino acids: CASSAGQGAEQYF. CDR3 bases: TGTGCCAGCTCAGCGGGACAGGGTGCCGAGCAGTACTTC.

As for this clone: It differs at one base from a far larger clone, so likely a read error. The chain has TRBV7-2 and TRBJ2-4; D might be TRBD1 (6 bases). The CDR3 has 13 residues. Germline V gene lookup returns CDR1 SGHTA and CDR2 FQGNSA. V lost 5 bases, J lost 7 bases, and 12 bases lay in between. CDR3 nucleotides: TGTGCCAGCAGCAACGACAGGCCCAACATTCAGTACTTC. Encoded protein: CASSNDRPNIQYF.

The chain is built from TRBV5-1 and TRBJ2-7, with D possibly matching TRBD2 (5 bases). The CDR3 has 16 amino acids. Trimming shortened V by 2 bases and J by 4 bases, and 19 bases separated the two germline ends. Germline loops: CDR1 SGHRS, CDR2 YFSETQ. The CDR3 DNA reads as TGCGCCAGCAGCTTTGGTGACCGGGAATGGAGTTACGAGCAGTACTTC. Translating gives CASSFGDREWSYEQYF.

V usage is TRBV9 and J usage is TRBJ2-7; no clear D gene. Between the trimmed V and J ends, which lost 3 bases and 0 bases, there was a span of 13 bases. The CDR3 length is 15 residues. The germline V gene has CDR1 SGDLS and CDR2 YYNGEE. CDR3 protein: CASSAGTFPSYEQYF. The CDR3 DNA follows: TGTGCCAGCAGCGCGGGTACCTTCCCCTCCTACGAGCAGTACTTC.

The chain combines TRBV28 with TRBJ2-2, with 8 bases that match TRBD1. The CDR3 sequence is 14 residues long. CDR1 MDHEN and CDR2 SYDVKM come from the germline V gene. With 5 bases clipped from V and 8 bases from J, the junction kept 7 bases outside the gene matches. CDR3 bases: TGTGCCAGCAGTGTGACAGGGGTCGTTGGGGAGCTGTTTTTT. Residues: CASSVTGVVGELFF.

This clone was detected once. This chain connects TRBV11-2 to TRBJ2-7, with D uncertain. CDR1 is SGHAT and CDR2 is FQNNGV in the germline V gene. V lost 0 bases to trimming and J lost 3 bases, with 15 bases between them. CDR3 length equals 16 residues. The CDR3 DNA sequence: TGTGCCAGCAGCTTAGATCGGGTTGGAGATTTCTACGAGCAGTACTTC. Translated, it gives CASSLDRVGDFYEQYF.